The present T cell receptor (beta chain) was sequenced within a study of Graves' ophthalmopathy and Graves' hyperthyroidism. Newly diagnosed hyperthyroidism donors, aged 18 to 65, duration under 2 months. V lost 5 bases and J lost 6; bases outside the gene matches: 4. The CDR3 consists of 14 residues. CDR1 is SEHNR, CDR2 FQNEAQ, per germline (reference sequence). In its sample, this clonotype was seen many times. RNA transcripts yielded amplified TCR beta CDR3 regions. First-round RT-PCR relied on HTBI primers, and a second-round multiplex PCR came next. Each CDR3 protein is one row after TCRdb ran MiXCR on the multiplex PCR reads. The data show about 600,000 distinct CDR3 sequences, with approximately 37% seen just once and approximately 4.1% held by the top ten.

V is TRBV7-9 and J is TRBJ1-6, with 7 bases identical to TRBD1. The material sequenced was peripheral blood or thyroid tissue (not recorded which). The TCR comes from an adult man with Graves' hyperthyroidism. This CDR3 reads CASSADRVNSPLHF. The CDR3 DNA follows: TGTGCCAGCAGCGCTGACAGGGTTAATTCACCCCTCCACTTT.